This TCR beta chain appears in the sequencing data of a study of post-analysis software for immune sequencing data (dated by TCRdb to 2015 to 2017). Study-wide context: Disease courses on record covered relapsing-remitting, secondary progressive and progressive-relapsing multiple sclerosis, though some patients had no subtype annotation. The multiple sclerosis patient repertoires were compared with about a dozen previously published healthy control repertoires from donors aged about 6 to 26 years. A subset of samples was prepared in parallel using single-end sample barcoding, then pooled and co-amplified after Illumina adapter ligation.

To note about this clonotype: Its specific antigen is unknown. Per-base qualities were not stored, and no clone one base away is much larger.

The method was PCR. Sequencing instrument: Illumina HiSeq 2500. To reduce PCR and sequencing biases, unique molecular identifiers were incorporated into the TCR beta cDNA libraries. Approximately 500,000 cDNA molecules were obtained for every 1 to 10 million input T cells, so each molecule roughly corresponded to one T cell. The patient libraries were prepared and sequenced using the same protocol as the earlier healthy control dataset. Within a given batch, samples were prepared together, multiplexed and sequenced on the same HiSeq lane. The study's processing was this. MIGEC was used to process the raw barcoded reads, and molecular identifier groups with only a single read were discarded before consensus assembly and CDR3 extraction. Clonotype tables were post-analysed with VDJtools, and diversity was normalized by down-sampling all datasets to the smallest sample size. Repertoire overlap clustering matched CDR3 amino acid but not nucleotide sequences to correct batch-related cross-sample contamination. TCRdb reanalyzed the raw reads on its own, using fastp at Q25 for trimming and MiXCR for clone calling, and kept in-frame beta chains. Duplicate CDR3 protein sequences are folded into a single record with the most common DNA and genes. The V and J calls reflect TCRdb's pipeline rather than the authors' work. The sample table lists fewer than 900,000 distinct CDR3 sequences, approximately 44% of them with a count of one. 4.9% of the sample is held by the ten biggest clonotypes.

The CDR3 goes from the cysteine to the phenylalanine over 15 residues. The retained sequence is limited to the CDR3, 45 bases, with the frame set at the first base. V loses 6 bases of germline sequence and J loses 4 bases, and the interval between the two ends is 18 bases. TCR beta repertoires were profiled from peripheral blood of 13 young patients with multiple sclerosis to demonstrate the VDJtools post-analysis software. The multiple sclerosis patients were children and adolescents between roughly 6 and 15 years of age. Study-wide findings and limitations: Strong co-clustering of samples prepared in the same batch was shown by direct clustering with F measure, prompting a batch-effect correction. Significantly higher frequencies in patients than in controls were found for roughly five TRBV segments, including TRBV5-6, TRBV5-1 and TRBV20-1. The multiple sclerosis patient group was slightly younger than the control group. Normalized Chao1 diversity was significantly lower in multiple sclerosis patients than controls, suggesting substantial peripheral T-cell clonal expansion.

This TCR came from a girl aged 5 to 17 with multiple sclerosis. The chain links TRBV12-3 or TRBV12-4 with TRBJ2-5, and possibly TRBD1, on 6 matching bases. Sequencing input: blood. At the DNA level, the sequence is TGTGCCAGCAGCCCGGGGTTGGGGGCTGTAGAGACCCAGTACTTC. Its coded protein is CASSPGLGAVETQYF.